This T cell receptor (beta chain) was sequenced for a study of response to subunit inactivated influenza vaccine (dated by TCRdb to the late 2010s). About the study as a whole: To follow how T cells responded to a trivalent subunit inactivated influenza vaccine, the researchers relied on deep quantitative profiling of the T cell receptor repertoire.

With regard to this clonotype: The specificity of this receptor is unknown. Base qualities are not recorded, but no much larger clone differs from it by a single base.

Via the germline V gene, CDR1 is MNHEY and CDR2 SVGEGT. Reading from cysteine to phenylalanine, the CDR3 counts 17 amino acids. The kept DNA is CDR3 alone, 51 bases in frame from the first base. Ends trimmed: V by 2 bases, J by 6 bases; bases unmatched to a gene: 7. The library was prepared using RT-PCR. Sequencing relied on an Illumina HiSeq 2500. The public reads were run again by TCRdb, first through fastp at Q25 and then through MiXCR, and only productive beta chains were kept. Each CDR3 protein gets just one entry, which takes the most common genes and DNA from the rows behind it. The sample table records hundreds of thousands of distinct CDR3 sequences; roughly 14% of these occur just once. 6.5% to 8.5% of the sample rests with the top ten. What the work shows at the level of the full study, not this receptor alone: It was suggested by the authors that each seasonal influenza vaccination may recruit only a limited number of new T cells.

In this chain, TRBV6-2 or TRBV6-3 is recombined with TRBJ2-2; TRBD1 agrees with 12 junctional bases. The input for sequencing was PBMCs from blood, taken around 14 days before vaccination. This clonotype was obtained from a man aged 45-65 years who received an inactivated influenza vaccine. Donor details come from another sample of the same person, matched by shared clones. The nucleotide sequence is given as TGTGCCAGCAGTTACCCGGGACAGGGGGCGAGCTCCGGGGAGCTGTTTTTT. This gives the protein CASSYPGQGASSGELFF.